Detailed here is one T cell receptor (beta chain). These data come from a study of blood T cell repertoires in COVID-19. This CDR3 has 15 residues. The germline gives CDR1 MNHEY, CDR2 SVGAGI. V was clipped by 2 bases and J by 2 bases; unmatched bases: 3. Generated by immunoSEQ multiplex PCR, the TCRdb table keeps only in-frame clones and is missing some. Among some 100,000 clones listed, roughly 90% were seen once. The sequenced sample consisted of peripheral blood. The sequence derives from a human donor with active COVID-19. The donor label of this sample is uncertain. This chain links TRBV6-5 with TRBJ2-7; 10 bases are a match to TRBD2. In nucleotides, the CDR3 is TGTGCCAGCAGTTACGAGAGCGGGGGGGCCTACGAGCAGTACTTC. Protein: CASSYESGGAYEQYF.